The sequence of this T cell receptor beta chain was determined in a study of neoadjuvant anti-PD-1 for oral cavity cancer (dated by TCRdb to the early 2020s). At the level of the whole study: Before undergoing curative-intent surgical resection, most patients got three to four biweekly nivolumab doses at 3 mg/kg. Patients without progression received a fourth nivolumab dose around day 43 and underwent definitive surgical resection on days 50-56. Patients with complete response, partial response or stable disease by RECIST 1.1 were defined as responders, whereas patients with progression were defined as non-responders. There were about a dozen patients in the parent correlative cohort, and the response rate was approximately 36%. Here is what the overall study found, with its caveats: A higher pretreatment blood Treg/Th17 ratio correlated with both higher pretreatment blood TCRbeta clonality and lower post-treatment tumor TCRbeta clonality. After neoadjuvant nivolumab, non-responders showed significantly higher T cell clonality (Gini index) in PBMCs than responders did. TCR analyses included only a few patients per response group, and the authors called for larger cohorts for validation.

PBMC libraries used mostly 480 ng of input genomic DNA for deep sequencing, with six replicates per sample. TCRbeta libraries were prepared with the immunoSEQ hsTCRbeta kit according to the manufacturer's instructions. The completed libraries were mixed into a single pool at 3 nM, then sequenced with an Illumina NovaSeq 6000 S4 flow cell. On the authors' methods: Raw data preprocessing and quality control were performed with the immunoSEQ Analyzer. The analysis was restricted to productive rearrangements, with each unique CDR3 amino acid sequence defining a clonotype. Using the R package tcR, the researchers computed the Gini-Simpson index as their estimate of repertoire clonality. Student's t test was used to compare Gini indices, while Pearson correlation assessed associations with tumor size change. Here the immuneACCESS table is served through TCRdb, limited to in-frame sequences with V and J called. Missing clones are a known gap in these copies; in checked studies unresolved V genes cover under half, and the rest lacks a known reason. V, J and clone size are those of that table, while D and trimming were read from the DNA. Within this sample are more than 11,000 clones, with over 60% of them counted one time only. The ten largest clones take up 2% to 2.5% of the sample.

The CDR3 holds 14 amino acids from the cysteine to the phenylalanine. The read is trimmed to its CDR3 DNA, 42 bases read in frame from base 1. In the germline V gene (reference sequence), CDR1 corresponds to SGHNT and CDR2 to YYREEE. From V the trimming removes 4 bases and from J it removes 7 bases, while the gene matches leave 10 bases of the junction unaccounted for. The sample's time point label, in plain terms: after neoadjuvant nivolumab, at surgical resection. The patients had newly diagnosed stage II-IVA oral cavity squamous cell carcinoma and had not received any prior systemic or radiation treatment. The cohort consisted of patients with HPV-negative, locally advanced oral cavity squamous cell carcinoma. Peripheral blood mononuclear cells were analyzed directly, without maintenance or expansion in culture. The samples were drawn from a longitudinal correlative study tied to a single-arm phase II trial testing neoadjuvant nivolumab in oral cavity squamous cell carcinoma. Subject-matched pre- and post-treatment PBMCs and tumors from three responders and three non-responders were subjected to genomic DNA-based TCRbeta sequencing. Peripheral blood mononuclear cells were drawn once before nivolumab treatment and a second time after treatment, when surgery took place. The Maxwell RSC DNA from Cells kit was used to extract genomic DNA from PBMCs.

This clone was counted a few times. Its antigen is currently not known. No base-level quality is on record; no much larger clone is a single base apart. The TCR comes from a person aged 35-79 years with oral cavity squamous cell carcinoma. Source: PBMCs, taken after nivolumab (anti-PD-1) treatment. The rearrangement combines TRBV5-4 with TRBJ1-2; the junction holds 7 bases that match TRBD1. CDR3 region: CASSGDRPPFGYTF. The DNA sequence follows: TGTGCCAGCAGCGGGGACAGACCTCCTTTTGGCTACACCTTC.